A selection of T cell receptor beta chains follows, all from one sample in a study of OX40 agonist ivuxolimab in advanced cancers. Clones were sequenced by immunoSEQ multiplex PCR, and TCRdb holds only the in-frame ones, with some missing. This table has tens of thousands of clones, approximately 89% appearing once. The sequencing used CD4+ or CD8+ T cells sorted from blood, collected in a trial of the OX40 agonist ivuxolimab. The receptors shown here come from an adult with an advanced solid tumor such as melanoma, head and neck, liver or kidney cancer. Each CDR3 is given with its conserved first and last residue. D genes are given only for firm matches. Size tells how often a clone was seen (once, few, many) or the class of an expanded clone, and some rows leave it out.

CDR3aa: CASSWTVSGALRDTQYF
CDR3nt: TGTGCCAGCAGCTGGACCGTGTCGGGAGCCCTCCGTGATACGCAGTATTTT
v_gene: TRBV7-2
d_gene: NA
j_gene: TRBJ2-3
abundance: NA

CDR3aa: CASSELMDIEAFF
CDR3nt: TGTGCCAGCAGTGAACTGATGGACATTGAAGCTTTCTTT
v_gene: TRBV6-1
d_gene: NA
j_gene: TRBJ1-1
abundance: once

CDR3aa: CASTSGGGLYNEQFF
CDR3nt: TGTGCCAGCACTAGCGGGGGGGGACTCTACAATGAGCAGTTCTTC
v_gene: TRBV6-1
d_gene: TRBD2
j_gene: TRBJ2-1
abundance: once

CDR3aa: CASSSDKNIQYF
CDR3nt: TGTGCCAGCAGTTCCGACAAAAACATTCAGTACTTC
v_gene: TRBV6-5
d_gene: NA
j_gene: TRBJ2-4
abundance: NA

CDR3aa: CASSLLAGFNNEQFF
CDR3nt: TGTGCCAGCAGCTTACTAGCGGGATTTAACAATGAGCAGTTCTTC
v_gene: TRBV11-2
d_gene: TRBD2
j_gene: TRBJ2-1
abundance: NA

CDR3aa: CASSLSGSGNTIYF
CDR3nt: TGTGCCAGCAGTTTATCAGGGTCTGGAAACACCATATATTTT
v_gene: TRBV28
d_gene: NA
j_gene: TRBJ1-3
abundance: NA

CDR3aa: CASTPERLNEKLFF
CDR3nt: TGTGCCAGTACCCCGGAACGTCTTAATGAAAAACTGTTTTTT
v_gene: TRBV19
d_gene: NA
j_gene: TRBJ1-4
abundance: NA

CDR3aa: CASGYSATDEAFF
CDR3nt: TGTGCCAGCGGGTATTCCGCTACGGATGAAGCTTTCTTT
v_gene: TRBV7-9
d_gene: NA
j_gene: TRBJ1-1
abundance: few

CDR3aa: CASSPPGTGYEQYF
CDR3nt: TGTGCCAGCAGCCCCCCTGGGACAGGCTACGAGCAGTACTTC
v_gene: TRBV7-9
d_gene: TRBD1
j_gene: TRBJ2-7
abundance: medium-sized

CDR3aa: CASSLGWGLGEKLFF
CDR3nt: TGTGCCAGCAGTTTAGGCTGGGGGCTCGGTGAAAAACTGTTTTTT
v_gene: TRBV27
d_gene: NA
j_gene: TRBJ1-4
abundance: once

CDR3aa: CASSLPGGRETQYF
CDR3nt: TGTGCCAGTAGTCTCCCTGGCGGGAGAGAGACCCAGTACTTC
v_gene: TRBV19
d_gene: TRBD2
j_gene: TRBJ2-5
abundance: NA

CDR3aa: CASSQGFGTGGEQYF
CDR3nt: TGCGCCAGCAGCCAAGGTTTTGGGACAGGGGGCGAGCAGTACTTC
v_gene: TRBV4-3
d_gene: TRBD1
j_gene: TRBJ2-7
abundance: NA

CDR3aa: CASSFGGNQPQHF
CDR3nt: TGCGCCAGCAGCTTCGGGGGGAACCAGCCCCAGCATTTT
v_gene: TRBV5-1
d_gene: NA
j_gene: TRBJ1-5
abundance: NA

CDR3aa: CASSFPGQPQHF
CDR3nt: TGTGCCAGCAGCTTCCCCGGTCAGCCCCAGCATTTT
v_gene: TRBV7-9
d_gene: NA
j_gene: TRBJ1-5
abundance: NA

CDR3aa: CSVEDPRRGFMEETQYF
CDR3nt: TGCAGCGTTGAAGATCCGAGGCGGGGGTTTATGGAAGAGACCCAGTACTTC
v_gene: TRBV29-1
d_gene: TRBD2
j_gene: TRBJ2-5
abundance: once

CDR3aa: CASSLEGSYSNQPQHF
CDR3nt: TGTGCCAGCAGCTTAGAAGGTTCCTACAGCAATCAGCCCCAGCATTTT
v_gene: TRBV7-9
d_gene: NA
j_gene: TRBJ1-5
abundance: once

CDR3aa: CASSEGQIITDTQYF
CDR3nt: TGTGCCAGCAGTGAGGGACAGATAATCACAGATACGCAGTATTTT
v_gene: TRBV6-1
d_gene: TRBD1
j_gene: TRBJ2-3
abundance: NA